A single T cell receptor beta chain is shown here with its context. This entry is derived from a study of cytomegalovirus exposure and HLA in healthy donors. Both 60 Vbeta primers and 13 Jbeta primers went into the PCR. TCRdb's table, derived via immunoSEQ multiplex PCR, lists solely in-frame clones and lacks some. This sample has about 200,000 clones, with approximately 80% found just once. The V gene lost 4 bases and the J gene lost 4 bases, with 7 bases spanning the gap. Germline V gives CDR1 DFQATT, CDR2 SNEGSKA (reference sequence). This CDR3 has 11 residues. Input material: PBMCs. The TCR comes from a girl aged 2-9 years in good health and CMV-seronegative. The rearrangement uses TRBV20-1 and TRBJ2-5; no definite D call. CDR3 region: CSANSPETQYF. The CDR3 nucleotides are TGCAGTGCTAATAGCCCAGAGACCCAGTACTTC.